These 17 T cell receptor beta chains were all obtained from the same sample, sequenced in a study of human T cells and chemical hapten exposure. Via MiXCR, TCRdb re-called the RACE reads, giving one row per CDR3 protein. The sample has around 99,000 distinct CDR3 sequences, around 12% seen once. Time point defined: patch test 1, 2 weeks after DPC sensitization. The sample's treatment: therapeutic diphenylcyclopropenone sensitization with weekly scalp DPC. Sequenced material: whole blood, taken in connection with sensitization to the hapten diphenylcyclopropenone (DPC). Receptors originate from a woman between 40 and 55 years old with alopecia areata. Some clones in this sample may be carry-over from other donors' samples.

The table lists this clonotype with a few counts. The DNA of the CDR3 is TGTGCCAGCAGCCAGGGGAGTTCCACCGGGGAGCTGTTTTTT. This encodes CASSQGSSTGELFF. The V call is TRBV7-6, the J call TRBJ2-2, with a possible D match to TRBD1 (6 bases). V lost 5 bases to trimming and J lost 4 bases, with 11 bases between them. This CDR3 comprises 14 residues. CDR1 is SGHVS and CDR2 is FNYEAQ in the germline V gene.

This chain links TRBV3-1 with TRBJ1-1; weak D call: TRBD1 (6 bases). This CDR3 comprises 12 residues. Germline V gene lookup returns CDR1 LGHDT and CDR2 YNNKEL (reference sequence). V was clipped by 1 base and J by 8 bases, with 8 bases between them. CDR3 sequence (DNA): TGTGCCAGCAGCCAAGGCGGGACAGAAGCTTTCTTT. Translating gives CASSQGGTEAFF.

There are a few counts of this clonotype. The junction does not match germline at one end; this may be a read error. CDR3 sequence: CASSKDNEQYF. The CDR3 region has the DNA TGTGCCAGCAGCAAAGATAACGAGCAGTACTTC. This rearrangement joins TRBV14 to TRBJ2-7, with unresolved D. The CDR3 covers 11 residues. Per the germline V gene, CDR1 is SGHDN and CDR2 is FVKESK.

The genes are TRBV11-2 and TRBJ2-7; the D is unclear. CDR3 length: 14 amino acids. CDR1 and CDR2 from the germline V gene are SGHAT and FQNNGV. Trimming stripped 5 bases from V and 7 bases from J, with 18 bases between. This CDR3 reads CASSTSNPAGEQYF. The CDR3 nucleotides are TGTGCCAGCAGCACCTCAAATCCCGCTGGGGAGCAGTACTTC.

The chain carries TRBV7-2 and TRBJ2-5; the D call may be TRBD1 or TRBD2 (6 bases each). Germline V gene sequence: CDR1 SGHTA, CDR2 FQGNSA. V lost 2 bases to trimming and J lost 5 bases, with 9 bases between them. The length of the CDR3 is 13 residues. The CDR3 DNA follows: TGTGCCAGCAGCTTAAGGGGGGACGAGACCCAGTACTTC. This gives the protein CASSLRGDETQYF. Looking up the rest from reference TRBV7-2 and TRBJ2-5 gives the full variable domain: GAGVSQSPSNKVTEKGKDVELRCDPISGHTALYWYRQSLGQGLEFLIYFQGNSAPDKSGLPSDRFSAERTGGSVSTLTIQRTQQEDSAVYLCASSLRGDETQYFGPGTRLLVL.

This clonotype was detected a few times. CDR3 DNA: TGTGCCAGCAGCCTTACCAGCCGGGACACAAAATCCTACGAGCAGTACTTC. This translates into CASSLTSRDTKSYEQYF. The chain combines TRBV4-2 with TRBJ2-7, with TRBD1 as a possible D gene (6 bases). Germline V gene sequence: CDR1 LGHNA, CDR2 YNFKEQ. The CDR3 is 17 residues long. Deletions cut 4 bases from V and 1 base from J, with 20 bases between.

V gene TRBV7-9 combines with J gene TRBJ2-7, with TRBD1 identical over 7 bases. CDR1 and CDR2 (germline): SEHNR, FQNEAQ (reference sequence). Trimming removed 10 bases from V and 3 bases from J; junction bases left unmatched: 9. The CDR3 sequence is 13 residues long. The CDR3 protein is CATTGPGLYEQYF. For the CDR3, the DNA is TGTGCCACGACAGGGCCCGGACTCTACGAGCAGTACTTC.

Ten or more counts support this clonotype. This rearrangement joins TRBV10-3 to TRBJ2-1; the D gene is possibly TRBD2 (5 bases). Germline assignment: CDR1 ENHRY and CDR2 SYGVKD. The CDR3 contains 12 residues. The V end lost 8 bases, the J end lost 6 bases, and 11 bases lay between the germline ends. CDR3 loop: CAIGPRGNEQFF. The CDR3 coding sequence is TGTGCCATCGGGCCCCGGGGCAATGAGCAGTTCTTC.

V is TRBV11-2 and J is TRBJ2-1, with 11 positions matching TRBD2. Germline V gene data show CDR1 as SGHAT and CDR2 as FQNNGV. V was clipped by 1 base and J by 6 bases; unmatched bases: 2. The CDR3 sequence is 15 residues long. The CDR3 is CASSLVAGGFNEQFF. The CDR3 nucleotides are TGTGCCAGCAGCTTAGTAGCGGGAGGGTTCAATGAGCAGTTCTTC.

This clonotype was detected many times. The chain employs TRBV20-1 and TRBJ2-7, with 10 bases aligning to TRBD1. Germline values: CDR1 DFQATT, CDR2 SNEGSKA (reference sequence). The CDR3 runs to 15 residues. V was pared by 0 bases and J by 6 bases, with 8 bases of the junction left unmatched. The DNA of the CDR3 is TGCAGTGCTAGAGATCTGACAGGGGGCGCGTTCGAGCAGTACTTC. Translating it yields CSARDLTGGAFEQYF.

This clonotype was seen at least ten times. The rearrangement joins TRBV7-9 to TRBJ1-1; 7 bases are shared with TRBD1. The CDR3 extends over 16 amino acids. CDR1 SEHNR and CDR2 FQNEAQ come from the germline V gene (reference sequence). With 5 bases clipped from V and 5 bases from J, the junction kept 14 bases outside the gene matches. The chain's CDR3 is CASSLETYHRGTEAFF. The CDR3 DNA reads as TGTGCCAGCAGCCTGGAGACGTACCACAGGGGAACTGAAGCTTTCTTT.

This clonotype has only one observation. The chain couples TRBV10-3 to TRBJ2-1; 16 nucleotides line up with TRBD2. V lost 6 bases and J lost 0; bases outside the gene matches: 5. The CDR3 loop spans 18 amino acids. In germline, CDR1 is ENHRY, CDR2 SYGVKD. The CDR3 DNA reads TGTGCCATCAGCGCCGGGACTAGCGGGAGGGCCTCCTACAATGAGCAGTTCTTC. Its translation: CAISAGTSGRASYNEQFF.

The chain is built from TRBV12-3 or TRBV12-4 and TRBJ1-4; TRBD1 aligns across 7 bases. The CDR3 consists of 15 residues. V lost 4 bases to trimming and J lost 5 bases; unmatched junction nucleotides: 7. The CDR3 loop is CASSSARGQNEKLFF. CDR3 DNA: TGTGCCAGCAGTTCAGCCCGGGGACAGAATGAAAAACTGTTTTTT.

This clonotype was picked up a small number of times. The chain uses TRBV7-9 and TRBJ2-1; a weak D match, TRBD1 (5 bases). V shed 1 base and J shed 5 bases, with 12 bases lying between them. The germline CDR1 and CDR2 sequences are SEHNR and FQNEAQ (reference sequence). The CDR3 is made up of 15 amino acids. The CDR3 DNA sequence: TGTGCCAGCAGCTTAGGATGGGGCGCAGACAATGAGCAGTTCTTC. Translating it yields CASSLGWGADNEQFF.

This clonotype was seen a few times. The chain joins TRBV19 to TRBJ2-2; possible D gene TRBD2, 7 bases. The CDR3 contains 17 residues. CDR1 and CDR2 (germline): LNHDA, SQIVND (reference sequence). Trimming left V 5 bases short and J 5 bases short, with 21 bases between. In DNA form, the CDR3 reads TGTGCCAGTAGTGGACGACTAGCCTTAGGGGGGACCGGGGAGCTGTTTTTT. Its protein product is CASSGRLALGGTGELFF.

The chain combines TRBV7-2 with TRBJ2-6; possible D gene TRBD2, 5 bases. V was pared by 5 bases and J by 0 bases, with 11 bases between. The CDR3 consists of 16 residues. The germline V gene has CDR1 SGHTA and CDR2 FQGNSA. The CDR3: CASSPRESSGANVLTF. DNA of the CDR3: TGTGCCAGCAGCCCCCGGGAAAGCTCTGGGGCCAACGTCCTGACTTTC. The variable domain in full, with the rest retrieved from reference TRBV7-2 and TRBJ2-6, is GAGVSQSPSNKVTEKGKDVELRCDPISGHTALYWYRQSLGQGLEFLIYFQGNSAPDKSGLPSDRFSAERTGGSVSTLTIQRTQQEDSAVYLCASSPRESSGANVLTFGAGSRLTVL.

This clonotype was observed a handful of times. The V gene is TRBV11-2, the J gene TRBJ1-4; 8 nucleotides match TRBD1. Per the germline V gene, CDR1 is SGHAT and CDR2 is FQNNGV. J was trimmed by 6 bases and V by 5 bases; bases with no gene match: 8. This CDR3 comprises 15 residues. CDR3 nucleotide sequence: TGTGCCAGCAGCGACCCAGGGGGCGCGGATGAAAAACTGTTTTTT. This codes for CASSDPGGADEKLFF.